The clone carrying this T cell receptor beta chain was counted a few times. The data stem from a study of PD-1 blockade in mismatch repair-deficient tumors. The CDR3 length is 12 residues. V was trimmed by 1 base and J by 6 bases, leaving 7 bases between them. Germline CDR1 is SGHAT and CDR2 is FQNNGV. Libraries were prepared by immunoSEQ multiplex PCR; TCRdb keeps only in-frame clonotypes and omits some of them. The profile shows some 100,000 clones, over 65% of them singletons. The TCR was taken from an adult with mismatch repair-deficient cancer. The starting material was peripheral blood, obtained 35 to 37 weeks after starting pembrolizumab. The V call is TRBV11-2, the J call TRBJ2-7; D perhaps matches TRBD2 (6 bases). CDR3 nucleotide sequence: TGTGCCAGCAGCTTAGTGGGGGGCGAGCAGTACTTC. This gives the protein CASSLVGGEQYF.